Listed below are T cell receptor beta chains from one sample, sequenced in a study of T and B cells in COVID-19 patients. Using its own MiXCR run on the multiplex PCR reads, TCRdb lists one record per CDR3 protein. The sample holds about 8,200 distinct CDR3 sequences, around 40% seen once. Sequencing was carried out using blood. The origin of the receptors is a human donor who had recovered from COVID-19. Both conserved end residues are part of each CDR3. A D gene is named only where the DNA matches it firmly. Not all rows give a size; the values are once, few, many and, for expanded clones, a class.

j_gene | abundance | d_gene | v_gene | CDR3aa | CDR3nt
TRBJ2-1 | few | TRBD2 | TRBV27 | CASSSLAGGSYNEQFF | TGTGCCAGCAGTTCCTTAGCGGGGGGGTCCTACAATGAGCAGTTCTTC
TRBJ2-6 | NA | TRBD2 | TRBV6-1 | CASSPPLARDYHSGANVLTF | TGTGCCAGCAGTCCCCCCCTGGCCCGGGACTACCATTCTGGGGCCAACGTCCTGACTTTC
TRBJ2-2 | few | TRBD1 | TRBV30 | CAWATGDTGELFF | TGTGCCTGGGCCACAGGGGACACCGGGGAGCTGTTTTTT
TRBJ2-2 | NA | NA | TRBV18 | CASSQGQTTGELFF | TGTGCCAGCTCACAGGGACAAACCACCGGGGAGCTGTTTTTT
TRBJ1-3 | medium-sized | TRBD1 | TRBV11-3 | CASSPGQGPGNTIYF | TGTGCCAGCAGCCCCGGACAGGGACCTGGAAACACCATATATTTT
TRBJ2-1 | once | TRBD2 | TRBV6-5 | CASRRLAGGILNEQFF | TGTGCCAGCAGAAGACTAGCGGGGGGGATTTTGAATGAGCAGTTCTTC
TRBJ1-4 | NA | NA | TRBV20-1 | CSASYSNLEKLFF | TGCAGTGCTAGTTACAGCAACCTCGAAAAACTGTTTTTT
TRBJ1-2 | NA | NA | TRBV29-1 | CSVEGNSHYGYTF | TGCAGCGTTGAAGGCAACAGTCACTATGGCTACACCTTC
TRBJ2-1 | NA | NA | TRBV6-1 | CASSEGRRGQGRYEQFF | TGTGCCAGCAGTGAAGGTCGCCGGGGGCAAGGTCGGTATGAGCAGTTCTTC
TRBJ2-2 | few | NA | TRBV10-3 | CAIRDIANTGELFF | TGTGCCATCCGGGATATTGCGAACACCGGGGAGCTGTTTTTT
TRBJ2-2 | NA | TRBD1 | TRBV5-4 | CASSDGDRGRSGELFF | TGTGCCAGCAGCGACGGGGACAGGGGGCGGTCCGGGGAGCTGTTTTTT
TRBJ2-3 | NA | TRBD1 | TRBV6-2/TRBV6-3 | CASSYSLRDRGEDTQYF | TGTGCCAGCAGTTATTCCCTTCGGGACAGGGGCGAGGATACGCAGTATTTT
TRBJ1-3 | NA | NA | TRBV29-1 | CSARRDGGAGNTIYF | TGCAGCGCTAGAAGGGACGGCGGAGCGGGAAACACCATATATTTT
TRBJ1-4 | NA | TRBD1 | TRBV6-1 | CASSTQPGQNPRLFF | TGTGCCAGCAGTACTCAACCGGGACAGAACCCGAGGCTGTTTTTT
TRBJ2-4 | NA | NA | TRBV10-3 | CASRDGNIQYF | TGTGCCTCCAGAGACGGAAACATTCAGTACTTC
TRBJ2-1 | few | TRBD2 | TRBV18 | CASSPKTSGSYNEQFF | TGTGCCAGCTCCCCTAAGACTAGCGGCTCCTACAATGAGCAGTTCTTC
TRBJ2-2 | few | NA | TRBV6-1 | CASSELGGRNTGELFF | TGTGCCAGCAGTGAATTGGGGGGTCGGAACACCGGGGAGCTGTTTTTT
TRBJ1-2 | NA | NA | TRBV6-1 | CASTLDKNYGYTF | TGTGCCAGCACCCTAGACAAAAACTATGGCTACACCTTC
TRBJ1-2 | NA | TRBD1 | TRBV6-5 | CASSGTGEKSYGYTF | TGTGCCAGCAGTGGAACAGGGGAAAAAAGCTATGGCTACACCTTC
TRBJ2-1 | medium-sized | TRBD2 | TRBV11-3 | CASSTRTSGGSYNEQFF | TGTGCCAGCAGCACCCGGACTAGCGGGGGCTCCTACAATGAGCAGTTCTTC
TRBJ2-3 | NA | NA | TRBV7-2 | CASSFRASTDTQYF | TGTGCCAGCAGCTTCAGAGCTAGCACAGATACGCAGTATTTT
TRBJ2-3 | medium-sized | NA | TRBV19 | CASNLAGTSTDTQYF | TGTGCCAGTAATTTGGCGGGGACTAGCACAGATACGCAGTATTTT
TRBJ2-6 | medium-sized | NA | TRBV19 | CASSRQEVGANVLTF | TGTGCCAGTAGTAGACAGGAGGTGGGGGCCAACGTCCTGACTTTC
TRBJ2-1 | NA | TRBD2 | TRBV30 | CAWSVRAGGPSEQFF | TGTGCCTGGAGTGTACGAGCGGGGGGCCCCAGTGAGCAGTTCTTC
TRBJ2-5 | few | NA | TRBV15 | CATSRGQGGYQETQYF | TGTGCCACCAGCAGAGGACAGGGAGGTTATCAAGAGACCCAGTACTTC
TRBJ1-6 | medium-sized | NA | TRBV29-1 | CSVPSGAAYNSPLHF | TGCAGCGTCCCAAGCGGGGCGGCCTATAATTCACCCCTCCACTTT
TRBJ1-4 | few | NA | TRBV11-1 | CASSPGTFEKLFF | TGTGCCAGCAGCCCGGGGACGTTTGAAAAACTGTTTTTT
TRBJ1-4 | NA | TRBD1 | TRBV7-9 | CASRRDRGVNEKLFF | TGTGCCAGCAGGCGGGACAGGGGTGTTAATGAAAAACTGTTTTTT
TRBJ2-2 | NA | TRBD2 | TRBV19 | CASSRLAGNANTGELFF | TGTGCCAGTAGCCGACTAGCGGGGAACGCGAACACCGGGGAGCTGTTTTTT
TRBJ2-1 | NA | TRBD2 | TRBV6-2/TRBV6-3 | CASSSSPAGGGAGEQFF | TGTGCCAGCAGTTCTAGCCCCGCGGGCGGGGGGGCCGGTGAGCAGTTCTTC
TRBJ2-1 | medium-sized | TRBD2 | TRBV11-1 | CASSRGTSGGWGQFF | TGTGCCAGCAGCCGAGGGACTAGCGGGGGTTGGGGGCAGTTCTTC
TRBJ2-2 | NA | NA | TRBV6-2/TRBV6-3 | CASSYSGRGAGELFF | TGTGCCAGCAGTTACTCGGGTAGAGGGGCCGGGGAGCTGTTTTTT